These 10 T cell receptor beta chains were sequenced from one sample in a study of neurological immune-mediated disorders. Using its own MiXCR run on the 5' RACE reads, TCRdb lists one record per CDR3 protein. The table records some 50,000 distinct CDR3 sequences, approximately 15% of them present only once. The sequencing input was PBMCs. These receptors were taken from a man in his fifties or sixties in good health.

This clonotype occurred many times. This chain links TRBV7-8 with TRBJ2-7; a possible D gene is TRBD1 (6 bases). The length of the CDR3 is 12 residues. Trimming stripped 6 bases from V and 2 bases from J, with 8 bases between. CDR1 and CDR2 (germline): SGHVS, FQNEAQ. The CDR3 DNA follows: TGTGCCAGCAGGAGGACAGCCTACGAGCAGTACTTC. It encodes CASRRTAYEQYF.

This clonotype was observed at least ten times. The chain links TRBV20-1 to TRBJ1-1; D call uncertain. The CDR3 loop spans 14 amino acids. Germline V gene sequence: CDR1 DFQATT, CDR2 SNEGSKA (reference sequence). With 7 bases removed from V and 1 base from J, the gap between germline ends came to 16 bases. The CDR3 region is CSVLGGLENTEAFF. CDR3 sequence (DNA): TGCAGTGTCCTCGGCGGCCTTGAGAACACTGAAGCTTTCTTT.

This clonotype was seen at least ten times. The J gene is TRBJ2-5, the V gene TRBV20-1; 8 positions agree with TRBD1. Germline CDR1 DFQATT, CDR2 SNEGSKA (reference sequence). The CDR3 is made up of 13 amino acids. Germline trimming cut 6 bases from V and 3 bases from J; bases unmatched to any gene: 6. CDR3: CSATDRGKETQYF. The CDR3, as DNA: TGCAGTGCGACCGACAGGGGTAAAGAGACCCAGTACTTC.

The table lists this clonotype with many counts. The J gene is TRBJ2-7, the V gene TRBV29-1; 15 bases are a match to TRBD2. Trimming at V came to 6 bases and at J to 2 bases, leaving 8 bases not matched to a gene. The CDR3 is 16 residues long. Germline V gene sequence: CDR1 SQVTM, CDR2 ANQGSEA. DNA for the CDR3: TGCAGCGTACGGACTAGCGGGAGGGCTTCCCCCTACGAGCAGTACTTC. Residues: CSVRTSGRASPYEQYF.

This clonotype was seen ten or more times. The chain is built from TRBV7-2 and TRBJ2-3; 8 positions match TRBD1. The CDR3 spans 18 residues. Germline CDR1 reads SGHTA; CDR2 reads FQGNSA. Trimming took 5 bases from V and 0 from J; bases not matched to a gene: 13. DNA for the CDR3: TGTGCCAGCAGCCAGACGAATCGACAGGGGCGAAGCACAGATACGCAGTATTTT. It encodes CASSQTNRQGRSTDTQYF.

V is TRBV5-5 and J is TRBJ1-5; perhaps TRBD1 as D (6 bases). CDR3 length: 15 amino acids. The germline CDR1 and CDR2 sequences are SGHKS and YYEKEE (reference sequence). V lost 3 bases and J 2 bases, leaving 12 bases between the germline ends. CDR3 nucleotides: TGTGCCAGCAGCTCCAATCCAGGGGGCAATCAGCCCCAGCATTTT. Its protein is CASSSNPGGNQPQHF.

There are many counts of this clonotype. This chain joins TRBV20-1 and TRBJ1-1; tentatively, D is TRBD1 (5 bases). The CDR3 has 16 amino acids. Trimming cost V 1 base and J 4 bases, with 19 bases left between them. CDR1 DFQATT and CDR2 SNEGSKA come from the germline V gene (reference sequence). The CDR3 loop is CSARATGTSAGTEAFF. CDR3 coding DNA: TGCAGTGCTAGAGCCACGGGGACTTCTGCTGGCACTGAAGCTTTCTTT.

Many counts were recorded for this clonotype. The genes are TRBV2 and TRBJ1-6; D may be TRBD1 (5 bases). V was shortened by 4 bases and J by 8 bases, with 12 bases between the two germline ends. Germline V gives CDR1 SNHLY, CDR2 FYNNEI. The CDR3 is 14 residues long. CDR3 sequence reads: CASSVRQGDSPLHF. CDR3 DNA sequence: TGTGCCAGCAGTGTGAGGCAGGGAGATTCACCCCTCCACTTT.

This clonotype was seen ten or more times. The chain uses TRBV6-5 and TRBJ1-3, with TRBD1 identical over 7 bases. This CDR3 contains 15 residues. V gave up 5 bases and J gave up 2 bases; unmatched junction bases: 6. The germline V gene has CDR1 MNHEY and CDR2 SVGAGI. CDR3 DNA: TGTGCCAGCAGTCCTAGACAGGGTGCTGGAAACACCATATATTTT. Its protein product is CASSPRQGAGNTIYF.

This clonotype was picked up a small number of times. The chain links TRBV4-3 to TRBJ2-6; tentative D call: TRBD1 (5 bases). With 1 base removed from V and 2 bases from J, the gap between germline ends came to 9 bases. The CDR3 has 16 amino acids. Germline V gene lookup returns CDR1 LGHNA and CDR2 YSLEER. In DNA, the CDR3 is TGCGCCAGCAGCCAAGGCAGGGTTACTGGGGCCAACGTCCTGACTTTC. Its translation is CASSQGRVTGANVLTF.